This T cell receptor beta chain originates from a study of T cells after yellow fever vaccination. 5'RACE template switching added a universal primer site and UMIs to TCR cDNA. Using its own MiXCR run on the 5' RACE reads, TCRdb lists one record per CDR3 protein. The sample records about 360,000 distinct CDR3 sequences, approximately 6% being singletons. The CDR3 consists of 15 residues. V gave up 11 bases and J gave up 4 bases, with 22 bases separating them. The chain couples TRBV23-1 to TRBJ2-3; no clear D. TRBV23-1 is known as an ORF, though its function is uncertain. This TCR derives from a man aged 25-40 years who received the YFV17D yellow fever vaccine. The source was PBMCs, collected 5 days after the yellow fever booster vaccination. The CDR3 spells CAPPQNNIIADTQYF. In DNA form, the CDR3 reads TGCGCCCCCCCCCAGAACAACATCATAGCAGATACGCAGTATTTT.